This TCR beta chain came from a study of ipilimumab plus nivolumab after autologous stem cell transplantation. Study context: Both relapsed and primary refractory DLBCL were included.

Starting 14 to 28 days after autologous transplant, ipilimumab 1 mg/kg was given. Only in-frame clones appear in the TCRdb table, and some are missing; sequencing was by immunoSEQ multiplex PCR. This sample yields some 15,000 clones, of which approximately 75% are seen a single time; more than 15% belongs to the top ten. CDR3 length: 15 residues. CDR1 and CDR2 (germline): SGDLS, YYNGEE. The V and J ends lost 3 bases and 0 bases, in that order; junction bases with no gene match: 3. The TCR comes from a male donor with diffuse large B-cell lymphoma. Material: PBMCs, obtained in a trial of ipilimumab plus nivolumab as post-transplant consolidation. This rearrangement joins TRBV9 to TRBJ2-3; TRBD2 agrees at 8 bases. The CDR3 region is CASSALAGSTDTQYF. The CDR3 DNA reads as TGTGCCAGCAGCGCCCTAGCGGGTAGCACAGATACGCAGTATTTT.